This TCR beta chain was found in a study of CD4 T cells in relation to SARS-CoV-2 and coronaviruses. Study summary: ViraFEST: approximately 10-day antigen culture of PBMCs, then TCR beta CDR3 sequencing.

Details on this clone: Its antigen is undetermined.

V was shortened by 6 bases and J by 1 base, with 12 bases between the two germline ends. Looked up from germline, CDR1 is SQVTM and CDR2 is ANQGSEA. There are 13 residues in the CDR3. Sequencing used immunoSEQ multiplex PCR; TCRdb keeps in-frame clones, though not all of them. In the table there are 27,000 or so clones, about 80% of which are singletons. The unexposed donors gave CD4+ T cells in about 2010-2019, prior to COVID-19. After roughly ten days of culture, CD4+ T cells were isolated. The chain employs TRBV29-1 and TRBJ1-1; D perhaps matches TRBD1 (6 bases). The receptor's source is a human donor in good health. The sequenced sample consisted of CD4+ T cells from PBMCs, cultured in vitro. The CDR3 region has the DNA TGCAGCGTCGGACAGCCTCAGAACACTGAAGCTTTCTTT. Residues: CSVGQPQNTEAFF. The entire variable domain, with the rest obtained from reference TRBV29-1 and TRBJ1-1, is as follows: SAVISQKPSRDICQRGTSLTIQCQVDSQVTMMFWYRQQPGQSLTLIATANQGSEATYESGFVIDKFPISRPNLTFSTLTVSNMSPEDSSIYLCSVGQPQNTEAFFGQGTRLTVV.